This T cell receptor (beta chain) was identified in a study of cytomegalovirus exposure and HLA in healthy donors. 13 Jbeta primers and 60 Vbeta primers were used for the PCR. The repertoire was sequenced with immunoSEQ multiplex PCR; TCRdb's copy has only in-frame clones and lacks some. The table lists 100,000 to 150,000 clones, around nine tenths of them singletons, with about 5.5% in the top ten. The CDR3 has 16 amino acids. Trimming stripped 1 base from V and 0 bases from J, with 9 bases between. In germline, CDR1 is SGHTA, CDR2 FQGNSA. The clonotype was recovered from a young woman in good health and CMV-seronegative. The sample comprised PBMCs. The chain recombines TRBV7-2 with TRBJ1-4, with D tentatively TRBD1 (5 bases). The CDR3 spells CASSLERGATNEKLFF. The CDR3 bases are TGTGCCAGCAGCTTAGAAAGGGGCGCAACTAATGAAAAACTGTTTTTT. Together with reference TRBV7-2 and TRBJ1-4, the CDR3 gives the full variable domain: GAGVSQSPSNKVTEKGKDVELRCDPISGHTALYWYRQSLGQGLEFLIYFQGNSAPDKSGLPSDRFSAERTGGSVSTLTIQRTQQEDSAVYLCASSLERGATNEKLFFGSGTQLSVL.